This T cell receptor (beta chain) was obtained from a study of shared clonotypes between healthy human individuals. The wider study: Per donor, CD8 memory used one plate, CD8 naive used two, CD4 memory used three and CD4 naive used three.

This CDR3 comprises 11 residues. Germline lookup yields CDR1 MDHEN and CDR2 SYDVKM. V shed 3 bases and J shed 6 bases, with 2 bases lying between them. Broader study findings: Several donors showed sharing of about 4.6% of naive CD4 clonotypes. Clonotypes not shared had lower generation probabilities than those common to all four donors.

On this clone: Its antigen is undetermined.

Positive CCR7 selection of CD45RO-negative cells yielded the naive CD8 cells, and terminally differentiated effector memory CD45RA+ cells were excluded. Original methodology: Junction-only immunoSEQ data arrived without quality scores, meaning filtering differed. Libraries were prepared by immunoSEQ multiplex PCR; TCRdb keeps only in-frame clonotypes and omits some of them. The V and J calls and clone size come from that table; D and trimming were worked out from the DNA. The sample consists of hundreds of thousands of clones, approximately 97% of them appearing once. The rearrangement joins TRBV28 to TRBJ2-2, with D unresolved. The TCR sequence derives from a man aged 25-45 years in good health. Sequenced material: naive CD8+ T cells sorted from blood. The CDR3 region is CASSFSGELFF. CDR3 nucleotide sequence: TGTGCCAGCAGTTTCTCCGGGGAGCTGTTTTTT.